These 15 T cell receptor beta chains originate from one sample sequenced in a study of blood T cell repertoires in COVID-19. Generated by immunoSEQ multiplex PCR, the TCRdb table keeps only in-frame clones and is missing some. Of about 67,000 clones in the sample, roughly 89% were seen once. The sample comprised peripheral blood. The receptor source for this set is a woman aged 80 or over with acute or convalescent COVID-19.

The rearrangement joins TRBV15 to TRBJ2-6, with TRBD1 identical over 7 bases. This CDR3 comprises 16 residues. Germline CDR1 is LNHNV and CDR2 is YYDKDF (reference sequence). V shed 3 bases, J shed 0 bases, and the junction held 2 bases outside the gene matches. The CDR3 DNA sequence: TGTGCCACCAGCAGCCGGACAGGCTCTGGGGCCAACGTCCTGACTTTC. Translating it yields CATSSRTGSGANVLTF. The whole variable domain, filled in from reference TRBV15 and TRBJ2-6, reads DAMVIQNPRYQVTQFGKPVTLSCSQTLNHNVMYWYQQKSSQAPKLLFHYYDKDFNNEADTPDNFQSRRPNTSFCFLDIRSPGLGDTAMYLCATSSRTGSGANVLTFGAGSRLTVL.

CDR3 coding DNA: TGTGCCAGCAGCTCCCGCGCGGGGGCGGGGGAGACCCAGTACTTC. This translates into CASSSRAGAGETQYF. V gene TRBV7-2 combines with J gene TRBJ2-5; possibly TRBD2 for D (7 bases). The CDR3 length is 15 residues. V lost 4 bases and J 5 bases, leaving 17 bases between the germline ends. Germline values: CDR1 SGHTA, CDR2 FQGNSA.

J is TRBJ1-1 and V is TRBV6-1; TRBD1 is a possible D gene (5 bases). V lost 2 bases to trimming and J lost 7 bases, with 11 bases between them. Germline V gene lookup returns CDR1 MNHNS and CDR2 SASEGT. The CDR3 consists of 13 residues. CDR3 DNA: TGTGCCAGCAGTGAAAAGGGGTCTTTTGAAGCTTTCTTT. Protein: CASSEKGSFEAFF.

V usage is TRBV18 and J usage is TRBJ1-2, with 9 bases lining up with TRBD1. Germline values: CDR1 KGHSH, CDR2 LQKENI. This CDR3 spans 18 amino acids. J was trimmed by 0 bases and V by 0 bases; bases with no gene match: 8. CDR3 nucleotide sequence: TGTGCCAGCTCACCACCGAGACAGGGGGGTCTCCCTAACTATGGCTACACCTTC. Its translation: CASSPPRQGGLPNYGYTF.

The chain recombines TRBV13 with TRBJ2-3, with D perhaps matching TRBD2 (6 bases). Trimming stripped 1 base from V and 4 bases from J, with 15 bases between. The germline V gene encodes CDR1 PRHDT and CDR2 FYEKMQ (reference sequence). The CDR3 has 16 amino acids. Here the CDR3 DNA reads TGTGCCAGCAGCTTAGTTCGGGGGATCGTGGCAGATACGCAGTATTTT. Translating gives CASSLVRGIVADTQYF.

CDR3 sequence: CASAGTQEGKLFF. In DNA, the CDR3 is TGCGCCAGCGCGGGGACTCAAGAGGGGAAACTGTTTTTT. The chain recombines TRBV5-1 with TRBJ1-4, with D tentatively TRBD1 (5 bases). V lost 7 bases and J lost 11, with 18 bases in between. This CDR3 has 13 residues. Germline V gene lookup returns CDR1 SGHRS and CDR2 YFSETQ.

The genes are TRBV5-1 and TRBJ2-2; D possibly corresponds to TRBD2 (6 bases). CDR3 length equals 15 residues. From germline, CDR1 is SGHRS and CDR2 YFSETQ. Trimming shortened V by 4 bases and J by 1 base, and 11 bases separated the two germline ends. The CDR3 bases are TGCGCCAGCAGCCGTATCGGGGGGAACACCGGGGAGCTGTTTTTT. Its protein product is CASSRIGGNTGELFF.

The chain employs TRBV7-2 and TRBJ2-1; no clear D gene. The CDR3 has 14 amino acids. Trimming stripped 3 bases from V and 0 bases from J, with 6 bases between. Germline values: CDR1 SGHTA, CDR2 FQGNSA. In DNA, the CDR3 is TGTGCCAGCAGCTTGGGCCGCTCCTACAATGAGCAGTTCTTC. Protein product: CASSLGRSYNEQFF. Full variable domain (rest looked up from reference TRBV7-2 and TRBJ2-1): GAGVSQSPSNKVTEKGKDVELRCDPISGHTALYWYRQSLGQGLEFLIYFQGNSAPDKSGLPSDRFSAERTGGSVSTLTIQRTQQEDSAVYLCASSLGRSYNEQFFGPGTRLTVL.

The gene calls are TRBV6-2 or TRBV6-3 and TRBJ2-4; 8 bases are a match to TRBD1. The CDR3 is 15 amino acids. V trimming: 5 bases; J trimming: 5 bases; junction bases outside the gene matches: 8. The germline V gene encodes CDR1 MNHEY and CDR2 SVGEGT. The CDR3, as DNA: TGTGCCAGCAGTGTCCCGGGACAGGCCCAAAACATTCAGTACTTC. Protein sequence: CASSVPGQAQNIQYF.

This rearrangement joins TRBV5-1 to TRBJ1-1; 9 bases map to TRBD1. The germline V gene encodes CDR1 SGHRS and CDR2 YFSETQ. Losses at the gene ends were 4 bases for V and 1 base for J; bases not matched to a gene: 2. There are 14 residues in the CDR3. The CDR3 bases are TGCGCCAGCAGCACGGACAGGGGGAACACTGAAGCTTTCTTT. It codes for CASSTDRGNTEAFF.

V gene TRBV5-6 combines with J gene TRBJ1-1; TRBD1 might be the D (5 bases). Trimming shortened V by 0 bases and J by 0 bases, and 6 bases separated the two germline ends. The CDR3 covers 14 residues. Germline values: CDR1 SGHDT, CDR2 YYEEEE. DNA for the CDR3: TGTGCCAGCAGCTTGGACAGGATGAACACTGAAGCTTTCTTT. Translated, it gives CASSLDRMNTEAFF.

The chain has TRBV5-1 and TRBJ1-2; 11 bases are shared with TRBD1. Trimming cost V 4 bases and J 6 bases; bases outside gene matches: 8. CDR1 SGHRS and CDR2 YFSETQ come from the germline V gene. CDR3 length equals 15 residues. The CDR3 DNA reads TGCGCCAGCAGCCAAGCGGGACAGGGGGAGAATGGCTACACCTTC. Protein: CASSQAGQGENGYTF.

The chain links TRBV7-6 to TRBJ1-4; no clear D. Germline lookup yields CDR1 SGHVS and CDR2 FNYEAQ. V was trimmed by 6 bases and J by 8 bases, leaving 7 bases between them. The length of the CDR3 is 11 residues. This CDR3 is CASRSTEKLFF. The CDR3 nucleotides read TGTGCCAGCAGGTCGACAGAAAAACTGTTTTTT. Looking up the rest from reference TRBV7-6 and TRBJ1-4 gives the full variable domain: GAGVSQSPRYKVTKRGQDVALRCDPISGHVSLYWYRQALGQGPEFLTYFNYEAQQDKSGLPNDRFSAERPEGSISTLTIQRTEQRDSAMYRCASRSTEKLFFGSGTQLSVL.

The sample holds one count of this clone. For the CDR3, the DNA is TGTGCCAGCAGCTTAGGGCTAGGGGACGAGCAGTACTTC. This codes for CASSLGLGDEQYF. The chain is built from TRBV11-2 and TRBJ2-7; D is possibly TRBD1 (5 bases). The germline V and J ends were trimmed by 1 base and 5 bases, with 9 bases remaining between them. The length of the CDR3 is 13 residues. Germline-derived CDR1 and CDR2 are SGHAT and FQNNGV.

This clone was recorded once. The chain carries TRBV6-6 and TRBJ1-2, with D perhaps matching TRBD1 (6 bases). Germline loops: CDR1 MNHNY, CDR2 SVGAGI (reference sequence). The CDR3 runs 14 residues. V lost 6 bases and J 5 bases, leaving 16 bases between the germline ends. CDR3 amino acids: CASRSDRSVYGYTF. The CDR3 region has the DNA TGTGCCAGCAGATCCGACAGGTCCGTATATGGCTACACCTTC.